Reported below is one T cell receptor (beta chain). What it binds is not known. One entry per CDR3 protein, called by TCRdb with MiXCR from the reads. The sample includes fewer than 65,000 distinct CDR3 sequences, roughly 20% of them seen just once. The sample originates from a study of T cell repertoires in cytomegalovirus infection. Unmatched junction bases numbered 6, after V lost 4 bases and J lost 0 bases. CDR1 SGHRS and CDR2 YFSETQ come from the germline V gene. The CDR3 sequence is 15 residues long. The receptor comes from a human donor in good health (CMV status not recorded). Some clones in this sample may be carry-over from other donors' samples. The starting material was CD8+ T cells from cultured PBMCs, obtained from culture after CMV antigen stimulation. The gene calls are TRBV5-1 and TRBJ1-1; TRBD1 matches at 7 bases. In DNA form, the CDR3 reads TGCGCCAGCAGCCTGTTGACAGGGATGAACACTGAAGCTTTCTTT. The encoded protein is CASSLLTGMNTEAFF.